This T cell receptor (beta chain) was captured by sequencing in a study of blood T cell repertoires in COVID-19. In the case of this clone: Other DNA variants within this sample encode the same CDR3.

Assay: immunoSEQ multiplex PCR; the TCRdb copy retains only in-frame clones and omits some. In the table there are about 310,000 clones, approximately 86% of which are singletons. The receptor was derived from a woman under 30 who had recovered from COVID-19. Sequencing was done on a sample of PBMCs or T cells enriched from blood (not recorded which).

Here the CDR3 DNA reads TGTGCCAGCAGCTTCGGAGGGTTAAATGAAAAACTGTTTTTT. Translating it yields CASSFGGLNEKLFF. V is TRBV5-6 and J is TRBJ1-4; D is unclear. From germline, CDR1 is SGHDT and CDR2 YYEEEE. V was clipped by 2 bases and J by 5 bases, with 10 bases between them. This CDR3 spans 14 amino acids.